Below are 13 T cell receptor beta chains sequenced from a single sample in a study of blood T cell repertoires in COVID-19. Sequenced by immunoSEQ multiplex PCR; TCRdb stores in-frame clones only, minus some. The sample records approximately 300,000 clones, about nine tenths being singletons. What was sequenced was peripheral blood. Receptors were obtained from a man in his fifties or sixties with active or convalescent COVID-19.

This chain links TRBV5-6 with TRBJ2-3; TRBD2 matches 10 bases. Germline lookup yields CDR1 SGHDT and CDR2 YYEEEE. Trimming took 5 bases from V and 5 from J; bases not matched to a gene: 14. The CDR3 runs to 17 residues. DNA for the CDR3: TGTGCCAGCAGGTTTCTACCTGGGGCTAGCGGGGGAGATACGCAGTATTTT. Protein sequence: CASRFLPGASGGDTQYF.

The chain has TRBV9 and TRBJ2-3; the D is unclear. The germline CDR1 and CDR2 sequences are SGDLS and YYNGEE. This CDR3 spans 15 amino acids. V was clipped by 4 bases and J by 3 bases, with 15 bases between them. The CDR3 DNA sequence: TGTGCCAGCAGCCCCCGACTGGATTTTACAGATACGCAGTATTTT. Protein: CASSPRLDFTDTQYF.

The genes are TRBV20-1 and TRBJ2-5, with unresolved D. V lost 3 bases, J lost 7 bases, and 9 bases lay in between. Germline values: CDR1 DFQATT, CDR2 SNEGSKA (reference sequence). The CDR3 totals 11 residues. CDR3 region: CSARAGSTQYF. CDR3 in DNA: TGCAGTGCTAGGGCTGGTTCGACCCAGTACTTC.

The chain has TRBV6-2 or TRBV6-3 and TRBJ2-6; a weak D match, TRBD1 (5 bases). The CDR3 sequence is 17 residues long. The V and J ends lost 5 bases and 3 bases respectively, with 17 bases between them. CDR1 and CDR2 (germline): MNHEY, SVGEGT. Written as DNA, the CDR3 is TGTGCCAGCAGTGTCCAACGGAATAGGGGTGGGGCCAACGTCCTGACTTTC. Translating it yields CASSVQRNRGGANVLTF.

This chain joins TRBV7-2 and TRBJ1-5; no reliable D call. Trimming removed 2 bases at V and 5 bases at J, with 7 bases between. Looked up from germline, CDR1 is SGHTA and CDR2 is FQGNSA. This CDR3 spans 13 amino acids. Here the CDR3 reads CASSLSTHQPQHF. In DNA, the CDR3 is TGTGCCAGCAGCTTAAGCACCCATCAGCCCCAGCATTTT.

The J gene is TRBJ2-1, the V gene TRBV5-1; D gene unclear. CDR3 length: 14 residues. Trimming cost V 4 bases and J 2 bases, with 10 bases left between them. CDR1 and CDR2 (germline): SGHRS, YFSETQ. The CDR3 DNA reads as TGCGCCAGCAGCACCTCGACAACCTACAATGAGCAGTTCTTC. Translating it yields CASSTSTTYNEQFF.

V and J are TRBV24-1 and TRBJ1-1; a weak D match, TRBD1 (5 bases). The CDR3 loop spans 12 amino acids. Trimming took off 5 bases at V and 6 bases at J, with 9 bases between the two ends. From germline, CDR1 is KGHDR and CDR2 SFDVKD. CDR3 in DNA: TGTGCCACCAGTGCCAGGGTTCCTGAAGCTTTCTTT. Encoded protein: CATSARVPEAFF.

The CDR3 protein is CASSKAEQYF. In nucleotides, the CDR3 is TGTGCCAGCAGCAAGGCCGAGCAGTACTTC. The chain carries TRBV21-1 and TRBJ2-7; the DNA was not used to check the table's D call, TRBD1. TRBV21-1 is termed a pseudogene. This CDR3 spans 10 amino acids.

This rearrangement joins TRBV9 to TRBJ2-5; 9 positions match TRBD1. CDR1 is SGDLS and CDR2 is YYNGEE in the germline V gene. CDR3 length: 13 residues. With V trimmed by 3 bases and J by 4 bases, 1 base remained unmatched. Here the CDR3 DNA reads TGTGCCAGCAGCGAGACAGGGGGAGAGACCCAGTACTTC. Its translation: CASSETGGETQYF.

J is TRBJ2-1 and V is TRBV11-2; 9 bases match TRBD2. CDR1 and CDR2 from the germline V gene are SGHAT and FQNNGV. Trimming cost V 1 base and J 6 bases; bases outside gene matches: 4. CDR3 length: 15 residues. The CDR3 is CASSLGGGAVNEQFF. CDR3 bases: TGTGCCAGCAGCTTAGGCGGGGGGGCGGTCAATGAGCAGTTCTTC.

The rearrangement uses TRBV28 and TRBJ1-5, with D maybe TRBD1 (6 bases). This CDR3 comprises 15 residues. Germline CDR1 and CDR2: MDHEN and SYDVKM. Trimming removed 2 bases at V and 3 bases at J, with 11 bases between. CDR3 region: CASSLGGQNNQPQHF. In DNA, the CDR3 is TGTGCCAGCAGTTTAGGCGGACAGAACAATCAGCCCCAGCATTTT.

This chain joins TRBV6-1 and TRBJ2-1; 7 bases line up with TRBD1. V was pared by 1 base and J by 3 bases, with 6 bases of the junction left unmatched. This CDR3 comprises 16 residues. Germline CDR1 is MNHNS and CDR2 is SASEGT. Written as DNA, the CDR3 is TGTGCCAGCAGTGAAGAGGTGACAGGGTTCTACAATGAGCAGTTCTTC. This translates into CASSEEVTGFYNEQFF.

The rearrangement links TRBV27 to TRBJ1-1; D is unresolved. Germline-derived CDR1 and CDR2 are MNHEY and SMNVEV (reference sequence). Trimming took off 8 bases at V and 3 bases at J, with 16 bases between the two ends. The CDR3 extends over 14 amino acids. CDR3 sequence: CASHGWEKDTEAFF. The CDR3 bases are TGTGCCAGCCATGGGTGGGAGAAGGACACTGAAGCTTTCTTT.